Listed below are T cell receptor beta chains from one sample, sequenced in a study of identical twins. TCRdb reprocessed the 5' RACE reads with MiXCR, giving one entry per CDR3 protein. The sample has approximately 470,000 distinct CDR3 sequences; 14% are singletons. The same specimen was also included in a second study, on yellow fever vaccine responses in identical twins.

The source material was CD4+ T cells sorted from blood. These receptors came from a young woman in good health. CDR3s include the opening cysteine and the closing phenylalanine or tryptophan. Each record gives: D gene, clone size, V gene, J gene, CDR3 DNA, CDR3 protein. The D gene is left open where the match is weak. The size of a clone is reported for some rows only, either as once, few or many, or as a class for expanded clones.

-	many	TRBV3-1	TRBJ1-2	TGTGCCAGCAGCCAAGCAACACGGAGGCCTCCTGGCTACACCTTC	CASSQATRRPPGYTF
TRBD2	-	TRBV11-2	TRBJ2-3	TGTGCCAGCAGCTTAGGGACTAGCGGGTTGACAATTGTCACAGATACGCAGTATTTT	CASSLGTSGLTIVTDTQYF
-	few	TRBV15	TRBJ2-1	TGTGCCACCAGCAGTGGGACACCCCCGAACTGGTATGAGCAGTTCTTC	CATSSGTPPNWYEQFF
-	once	TRBV15	TRBJ2-7	TGTGCCACCAGCAGAGATTTGGTCGAATACGAGCAGTACTTC	CATSRDLVEYEQYF
-	few	TRBV6-2/TRBV6-3	TRBJ2-1	TGTGCCAGCAGTTACCCCCACGGCCAGCGCGCCTACAATGAGCAGTTCTTC	CASSYPHGQRAYNEQFF
-	few	TRBV3-1	TRBJ1-4	TGTGCCAGCAGCCAGGGGAGGCGTCGAGATGAAAAACTGTTTTTT	CASSQGRRRDEKLFF
TRBD1	-	TRBV28	TRBJ2-1	TGTGCCAGCAGACCACCCGGGACAGGCCGCAATGAGCAGTTCTTC	CASRPPGTGRNEQFF
-	many	TRBV7-9	TRBJ2-7	TGTGCCAGCAGCTTTATGGCTCCTAGAGAAGCCTACGAGCAGTACTTC	CASSFMAPREAYEQYF
TRBD2	few	TRBV20-1	TRBJ2-7	TGCAGTGCCCAGAGGGGGGGTAGCGGGAGGCGCAGCTCCTACGAGCAGTACTTC	CSAQRGGSGRRSSYEQYF
-	few	TRBV7-9	TRBJ2-1	TGTGCCAGCAGCTTAGTTGCGCGGGACCCCTACAATGAGCAGTTCTTC	CASSLVARDPYNEQFF
-	many	TRBV12-3/TRBV12-4	TRBJ2-7	TGTGCCAGCAGTTCCCGGGACTCGACCTACGAGCAGTACTTC	CASSSRDSTYEQYF
TRBD1	few	TRBV7-2	TRBJ2-5	TGTGCCAGCAGCGCCGACAGGGGGCGAGAGACCCAGTACTTC	CASSADRGRETQYF
-	-	TRBV7-2	TRBJ2-2	TGTGCCAGCAGCTTAGCCCCACCTAACCCCGGGAACACCGGGGAGCTGTTTTTT	CASSLAPPNPGNTGELFF
TRBD1	many	TRBV6-2/TRBV6-3	TRBJ2-7	TGTGCCAGCAACAGGGGATACGAGCAGTACTTC	CASNRGYEQYF
-	few	TRBV10-3	TRBJ2-3	TGTGCCATCAGTGCCCAGGGGTTAGATACGCAGTATTTT	CAISAQGLDTQYF
TRBD2	few	TRBV10-3	TRBJ2-4	TGTGCCATCAGCTCGGGACTAGCGGGAGAGAGGGGGAACATTCAGTACTTC	CAISSGLAGERGNIQYF
-	-	TRBV20-1	TRBJ2-3	TGCAGTGCTAGAGAGCGGGGCACAGATACGCAGTATTTT	CSARERGTDTQYF
-	few	TRBV4-2	TRBJ2-7	TGTGCCAGCAGCCGGGAAAACTACGAGCAGTACTTC	CASSRENYEQYF
-	-	TRBV11-3	TRBJ2-1	TGTGCCAGCAGCTTCGTAGCCGGGACCTCAAATGAGCAGTTCTTC	CASSFVAGTSNEQFF
-	-	TRBV7-7	TRBJ2-5	TGTGCTAGCAGCCCGGGACGAAAAGAGACCCAGTACTTC	CASSPGRKETQYF
TRBD1	few	TRBV6-1	TRBJ1-2	TGTGCCAGCAGTCCCGGGACAGAGGGGTACTATGGCTACACCTTC	CASSPGTEGYYGYTF
TRBD1	-	TRBV20-1	TRBJ2-1	TGCAGTGCTAGAGGACAGGGGGGGATCTACAATGAGCAGTTCTTC	CSARGQGGIYNEQFF
-	-	TRBV11-2	TRBJ2-4	TGTGCCAGCAGCTTACTCAGTAGAAGCGGGCTGACCAAAAACATTCAGTACTTC	CASSLLSRSGLTKNIQYF
-	-	TRBV6-1	TRBJ1-1	TGTGCCACCACGCTAGGGCTCGGGCACACTGAAGCTTTCTTT	CATTLGLGHTEAFF
-	-	TRBV10-1	TRBJ2-7	TGCGCCAGCAGTGGGAGCGGCGCCTACGAGCAGTACTTC	CASSGSGAYEQYF
-	-	TRBV14	TRBJ2-7	TGTGCCAGCAGCCAAGGACCGGGACACTTCTACGAGCAGTACTTC	CASSQGPGHFYEQYF
TRBD1	few	TRBV11-3	TRBJ2-1	TGTGCCAGCAGCCCCAAGGGGACAGGCAACAATGAGCAGTTCTTC	CASSPKGTGNNEQFF
TRBD2	few	TRBV7-2	TRBJ2-1	TGTGCCAGCAGCCAAACTAGCGGCCCATTGAATGAGCAGTTCTTC	CASSQTSGPLNEQFF
-	many	TRBV6-1	TRBJ2-6	TGTGCCAGCAGCGTTATATTAGGGGACTCTGGGGCCAACGTCCTGACTTTC	CASSVILGDSGANVLTF
-	few	TRBV6-1	TRBJ1-1	TGTGCCAGCACCCCCACCCGAGGGGCGGAGGGTACTGAAGCTTTCTTT	CASTPTRGAEGTEAFF
-	few	TRBV12-3/TRBV12-4	TRBJ2-7	TGTGCCAGCAGTAAAGGGGGACTTCCGCAGGGCAACGAGCAGTACTTC	CASSKGGLPQGNEQYF
TRBD1	few	TRBV5-6	TRBJ2-4	TGTGCCAGCAGCGCGGACAGGGGAAATGCCAAAAACATTCAGTACTTC	CASSADRGNAKNIQYF
-	many	TRBV12-3/TRBV12-4	TRBJ2-1	TGTGCCAGCAGTCTCCAGAGGAGGGGGCAGTTCTTC	CASSLQRRGQFF
-	few	TRBV10-3	TRBJ2-3	TGTGCCATCAGTGGAGACACAGATACGCAGTATTTT	CAISGDTDTQYF
-	many	TRBV7-2	TRBJ1-5	TGTGCCAGCAGCTTAACTTGGGGTCTGAGCAATCAGCCCCAGCATTTT	CASSLTWGLSNQPQHF
-	-	TRBV29-1	TRBJ2-2	TGCAGCGTCGCCGGGACTCAGAACACCGGGGAGCTGTTTTTT	CSVAGTQNTGELFF
-	-	TRBV28	TRBJ2-3	TGTGCCAGCACAAAAGAAAGGGCTTTAAGAACAGATACGCAGTATTTT	CASTKERALRTDTQYF
-	many	TRBV15	TRBJ2-7	TGTGCCACCAGCAGAGATCGGGGAGGAGGCTACGAGCAGTACTTC	CATSRDRGGGYEQYF
TRBD1	few	TRBV20-1	TRBJ2-5	TGCAGTGCTGCGAAATCCGGGACAGGGGGCTTCGGGGAGACCCAGTACTTC	CSAAKSGTGGFGETQYF
-	many	TRBV27	TRBJ2-5	TGTGCCAGCAGTCGCCTGGGGGAGACCCAGTACTTC	CASSRLGETQYF
-	-	TRBV19	TRBJ2-3	TGTGCCAGTAGTCAGGGTTTTGCAGATACGCAGTATTTT	CASSQGFADTQYF
-	-	TRBV7-9	TRBJ1-5	TGTGCCAGCAGCCTTTTCCGGGGGGATAGCAATCAGCCCCAGCATTTT	CASSLFRGDSNQPQHF
-	-	TRBV21-1	TRBJ2-7	TGTGCCAGCAGCTTCCGTCGGGACGTCACCTACGAGCAGTACTTC	CASSFRRDVTYEQYF
TRBD1	few	TRBV5-1	TRBJ2-3	TGCGCCAGCAGCGCGGGTTTGAACAGGGGGACAGATACGCAGTATTTT	CASSAGLNRGTDTQYF
-	-	TRBV18	TRBJ2-5	TGTGCCAGCTCACCACCTGGGGTGGCAGAGACCCAGTACTTC	CASSPPGVAETQYF
-	few	TRBV21-1	TRBJ1-1	TGTGCCAGCAGCAAACGACCCAAGGGACACACCATGAACACTGAAGCTTTCTTT	CASSKRPKGHTMNTEAFF
-	-	TRBV30	TRBJ2-1	TGTGCCTGGAGTGTAAGAGGTCTAGAACCGTTCTTC	CAWSVRGLEPFF
TRBD1	few	TRBV12-3/TRBV12-4	TRBJ1-1	TGTGCCAGCAGATCACAGGGGATTATGAACACTGAAGCTTTCTTT	CASRSQGIMNTEAFF
TRBD2	-	TRBV3-1	TRBJ2-5	TGTGCCAGCAGCCGGCTGAGCAATAGGGGAGGGGAGACCCAGTACTTC	CASSRLSNRGGETQYF
-	-	TRBV12-3/TRBV12-4	TRBJ2-5	TGTGCCAGCAGTTTACAGATTGGGGGTCTGGTCGCGGAGACCCAGTACTTC	CASSLQIGGLVAETQYF
-	-	TRBV6-5	TRBJ1-2	TGTGCCAGCACCTCAGTGGGAGATGGCTACACCTTC	CASTSVGDGYTF
TRBD2	-	TRBV11-2	TRBJ2-2	TGTGCCAGCAGATATAGGGAGGCTAGCGGGGGCCTGAACACCGGGGAGCTGTTTTTT	CASRYREASGGLNTGELFF
TRBD2	few	TRBV20-1	TRBJ2-5	TGCAGTGCTGGGGGACTAGGGGAGACCCAGTACTTC	CSAGGLGETQYF
-	many	TRBV3-1	TRBJ2-1	TGTGCCAGCAGCCAGGTGTATGAGCAGTTCTTC	CASSQVYEQFF